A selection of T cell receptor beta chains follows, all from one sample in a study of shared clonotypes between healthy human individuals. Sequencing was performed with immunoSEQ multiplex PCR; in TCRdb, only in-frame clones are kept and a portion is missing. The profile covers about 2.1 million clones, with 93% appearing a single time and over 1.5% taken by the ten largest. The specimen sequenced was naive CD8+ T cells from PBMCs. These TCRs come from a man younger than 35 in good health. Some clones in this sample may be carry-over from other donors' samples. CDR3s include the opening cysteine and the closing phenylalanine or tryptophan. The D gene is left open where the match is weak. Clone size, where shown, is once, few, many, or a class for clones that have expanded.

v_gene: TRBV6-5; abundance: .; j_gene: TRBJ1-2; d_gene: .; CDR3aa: CASSYREGYGYTF; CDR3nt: TGTGCCAGCAGTTACAGGGAAGGATATGGCTACACCTTC
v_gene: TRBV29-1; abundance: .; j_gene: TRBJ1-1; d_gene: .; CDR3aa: CSVPDVVNTEAFF; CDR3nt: TGCAGCGTGCCCGATGTCGTGAACACTGAAGCTTTCTTT
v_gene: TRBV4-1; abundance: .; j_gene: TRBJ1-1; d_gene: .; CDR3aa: CASSHLGLLEAFF; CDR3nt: TGCGCCAGCAGCCACCTCGGCCTTCTCGAGGCTTTCTTT
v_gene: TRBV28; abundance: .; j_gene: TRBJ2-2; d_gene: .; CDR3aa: CASSFSRDDTGELFF; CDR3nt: TGTGCCAGCAGTTTCAGCAGGGACGACACCGGGGAGCTGTTTTTT
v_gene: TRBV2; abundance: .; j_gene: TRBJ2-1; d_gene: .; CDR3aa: CASSPISGKHYNEQFF; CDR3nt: TGTGCCAGCAGCCCAATTAGCGGAAAACACTACAATGAGCAGTTCTTC
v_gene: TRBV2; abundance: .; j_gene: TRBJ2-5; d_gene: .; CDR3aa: CASTQGLEVETQYF; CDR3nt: TGTGCCAGCACCCAGGGGCTAGAGGTAGAGACCCAGTACTTC
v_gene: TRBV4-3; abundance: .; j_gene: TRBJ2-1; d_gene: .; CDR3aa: CASSQGSHSYNEQFF; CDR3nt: TGCGCCAGCAGCCAGGGAAGCCACTCCTACAATGAGCAGTTCTTC
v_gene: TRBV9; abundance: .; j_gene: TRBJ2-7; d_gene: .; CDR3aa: CASSVREAPYEQYF; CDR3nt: TGTGCCAGCAGCGTACGTGAGGCCCCGTACGAGCAGTACTTC
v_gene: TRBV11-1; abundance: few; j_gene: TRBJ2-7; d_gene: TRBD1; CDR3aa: CASSTPWDSHYEQYF; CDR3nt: TGTGCCAGCAGTACGCCATGGGACAGTCACTACGAGCAGTACTTC
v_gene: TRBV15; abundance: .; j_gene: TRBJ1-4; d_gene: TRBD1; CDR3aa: CATSEEDREVEKLFF; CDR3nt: TGTGCCACCAGCGAGGAGGACAGGGAAGTTGAAAAACTGTTTTTT
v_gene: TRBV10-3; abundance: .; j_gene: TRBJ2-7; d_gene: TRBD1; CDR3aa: CAISETGGFYEQYF; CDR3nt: TGTGCCATCAGTGAGACAGGGGGTTTCTACGAGCAGTACTTC
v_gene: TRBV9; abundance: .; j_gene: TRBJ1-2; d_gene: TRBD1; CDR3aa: CASSVYRTGASGYTF; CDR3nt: TGTGCCAGCAGCGTATATAGGACAGGGGCTTCTGGCTACACCTTC
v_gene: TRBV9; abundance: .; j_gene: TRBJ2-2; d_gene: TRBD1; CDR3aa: CASSVVGTATGELFF; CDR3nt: TGTGCCAGCAGCGTAGTTGGGACAGCCACCGGGGAGCTGTTTTTT
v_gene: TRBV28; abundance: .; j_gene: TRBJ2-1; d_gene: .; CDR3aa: CASTVRGYNEQFF; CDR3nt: TGTGCCAGCACTGTCAGAGGCTACAATGAGCAGTTCTTC
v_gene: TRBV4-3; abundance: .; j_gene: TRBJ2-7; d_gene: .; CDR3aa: CASSQGWDHYEQYF; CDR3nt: TGCGCCAGCAGCCAAGGGTGGGACCACTACGAGCAGTACTTC
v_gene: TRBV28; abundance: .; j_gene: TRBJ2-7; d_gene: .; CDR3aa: CASSFIGEFNF; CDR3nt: TGTGCCAGCAGTTTCATTGGGGAATTCAACTTC
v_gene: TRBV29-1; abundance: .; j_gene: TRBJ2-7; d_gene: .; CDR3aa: CSIPGASVYEQYF; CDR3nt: TGCAGCATCCCGGGGGCTAGCGTCTACGAGCAGTACTTC
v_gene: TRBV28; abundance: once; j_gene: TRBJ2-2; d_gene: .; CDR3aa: CASSLFRGGELFF; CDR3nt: TGTGCCAGCAGTTTGTTTAGGGGCGGGGAGCTGTTTTTT
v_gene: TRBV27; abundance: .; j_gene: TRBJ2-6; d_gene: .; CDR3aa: CASSLLLGWGANVLTF; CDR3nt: TGTGCCAGCAGTTTACTCCTGGGGTGGGGGGCCAACGTCCTGACTTTC
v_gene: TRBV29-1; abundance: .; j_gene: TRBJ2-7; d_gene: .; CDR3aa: CSVATGYSYEQYF; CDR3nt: TGCAGCGTTGCTACAGGTTACTCCTACGAGCAGTACTTC
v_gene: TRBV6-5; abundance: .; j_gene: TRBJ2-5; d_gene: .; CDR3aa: CASSYKAGWSQETQYF; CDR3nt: TGTGCCAGCAGTTACAAGGCAGGCTGGTCCCAAGAGACCCAGTACTTC
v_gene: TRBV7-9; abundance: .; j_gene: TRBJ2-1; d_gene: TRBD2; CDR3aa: CASSSRVAGGPRQNEQFF; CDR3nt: TGTGCCAGCAGCTCCAGAGTAGCGGGAGGGCCAAGGCAAAATGAGCAGTTCTTC
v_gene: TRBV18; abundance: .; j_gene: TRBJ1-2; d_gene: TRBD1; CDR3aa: CASSAADRVGQDYGYTF; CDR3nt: TGTGCCAGCTCAGCAGCAGACAGGGTAGGACAAGACTATGGCTACACCTTC
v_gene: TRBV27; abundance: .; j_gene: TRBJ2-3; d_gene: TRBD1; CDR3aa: CASRDRGRDTQYF; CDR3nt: TGTGCCAGCAGGGACAGGGGGCGAGATACGCAGTATTTT
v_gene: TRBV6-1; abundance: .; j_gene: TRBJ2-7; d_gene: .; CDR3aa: CASGGNYEQYF; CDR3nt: TGTGCCAGCGGCGGAAACTACGAGCAGTACTTC
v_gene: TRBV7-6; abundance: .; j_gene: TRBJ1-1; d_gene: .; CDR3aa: CASSSHDSGGTEAFF; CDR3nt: TGTGCCAGCAGCTCACACGACAGCGGGGGCACTGAAGCTTTCTTT
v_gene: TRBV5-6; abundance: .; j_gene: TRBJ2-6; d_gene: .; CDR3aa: CASRTRISSGANVLTF; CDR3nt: TGTGCCAGCAGGACCCGGATTTCCTCTGGGGCCAACGTCCTGACTTTC
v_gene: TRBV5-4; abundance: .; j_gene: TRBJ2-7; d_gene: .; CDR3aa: CASSSDGSSYEQYF; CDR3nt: TGTGCCAGCAGCTCGGACGGGAGCTCCTACGAGCAGTACTTC
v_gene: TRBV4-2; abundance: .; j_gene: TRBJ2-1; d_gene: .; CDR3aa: CASSQDSYSSLNSEGQQFF; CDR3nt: TGTGCCAGCAGCCAAGATTCCTACAGCAGCCTCAATAGCGAGGGTCAACAGTTCTTC
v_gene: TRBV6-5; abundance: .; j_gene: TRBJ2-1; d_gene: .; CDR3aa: CASSYAGGNEQFF; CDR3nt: TGTGCCAGCAGTTACGCAGGGGGGAATGAGCAGTTCTTC
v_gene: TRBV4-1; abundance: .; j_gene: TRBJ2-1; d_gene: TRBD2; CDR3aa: CASSQVAGLYNEQFF; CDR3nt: TGCGCCAGCAGCCAAGTAGCGGGGCTGTACAATGAGCAGTTCTTC
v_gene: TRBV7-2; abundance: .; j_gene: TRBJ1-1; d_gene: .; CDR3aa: CASNLNTNRDPSSTEAFF; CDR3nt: TGTGCCAGCAACCTGAACACTAACAGGGACCCCAGTTCCACTGAAGCTTTCTTT
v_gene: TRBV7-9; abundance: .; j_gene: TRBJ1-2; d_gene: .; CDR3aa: CASSFGPSGANYGYTF; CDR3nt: TGTGCCAGCAGCTTCGGCCCCTCAGGGGCTAACTATGGCTACACCTTC
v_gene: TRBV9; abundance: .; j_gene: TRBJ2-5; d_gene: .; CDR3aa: CASSVEGLGGETQYF; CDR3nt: TGTGCCAGCAGCGTAGAGGGTCTAGGGGGGGAGACCCAGTACTTC
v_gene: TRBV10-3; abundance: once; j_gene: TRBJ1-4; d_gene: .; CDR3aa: CAPRTESPTTTNEKLFF; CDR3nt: TGTGCCCCGAGGACAGAGTCGCCGACAACAACTAATGAAAAACTGTTTTTT
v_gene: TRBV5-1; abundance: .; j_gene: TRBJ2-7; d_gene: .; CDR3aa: CASSLGAQDIIDYEQYF; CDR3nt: TGCGCCAGCAGTTTGGGGGCACAGGATATTATCGACTACGAGCAGTACTTC
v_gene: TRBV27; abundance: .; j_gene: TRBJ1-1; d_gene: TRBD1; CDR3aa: CASSRYRGDVAFF; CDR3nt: TGTGCCAGCAGTAGATACAGGGGTGATGTAGCTTTCTTT
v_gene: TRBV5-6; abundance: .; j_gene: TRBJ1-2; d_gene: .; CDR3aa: CASSLGGSYGYTF; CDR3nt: TGTGCCAGCAGCTTGGGGGGGAGCTATGGCTACACCTTC
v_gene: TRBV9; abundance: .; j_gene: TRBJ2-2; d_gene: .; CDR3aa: CASSDELDSPTGELFF; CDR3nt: TGTGCCAGCAGCGACGAATTGGACAGCCCCACCGGGGAGCTGTTTTTT
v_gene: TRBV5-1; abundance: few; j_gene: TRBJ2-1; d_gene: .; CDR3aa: CASSNVRNEQFF; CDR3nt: TGCGCCAGCAGCAACGTGAGGAATGAGCAGTTCTTC
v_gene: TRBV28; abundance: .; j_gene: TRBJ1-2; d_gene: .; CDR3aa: CASSIQSGYGYTF; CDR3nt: TGTGCCAGCAGTATACAGTCAGGGTATGGCTACACCTTC
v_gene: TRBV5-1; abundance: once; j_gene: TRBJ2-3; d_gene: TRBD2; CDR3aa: CASSLEASGLTDTQYF; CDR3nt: TGCGCCAGCAGCTTGGAGGCTAGCGGCCTCACAGATACGCAGTATTTT
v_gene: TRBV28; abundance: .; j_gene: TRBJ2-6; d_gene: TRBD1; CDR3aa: CASSSPYLDRAGANVLTF; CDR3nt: TGTGCCAGCAGTTCCCCTTACCTCGACAGGGCTGGGGCCAACGTCCTGACTTTC
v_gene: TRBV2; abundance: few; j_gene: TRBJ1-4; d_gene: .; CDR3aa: CASSAGVAAF; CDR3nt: TGTGCCAGCAGTGCGGGGGTCGCGGCTTTT
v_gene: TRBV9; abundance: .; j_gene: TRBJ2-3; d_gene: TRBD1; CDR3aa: CASSAYQGASTDTQYF; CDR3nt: TGTGCCAGCAGCGCTTATCAGGGGGCGAGCACAGATACGCAGTATTTT
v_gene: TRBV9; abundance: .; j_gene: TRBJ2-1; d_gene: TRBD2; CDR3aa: CASSVALSGLAPHQSSYNEQFF; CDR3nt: TGTGCCAGCAGCGTAGCTCTCTCGGGACTAGCGCCGCACCAGAGCTCCTACAATGAGCAGTTCTTC
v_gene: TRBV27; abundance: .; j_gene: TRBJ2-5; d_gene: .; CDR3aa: CASSLRPGQETQYF; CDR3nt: TGTGCCAGCAGTTTAAGGCCGGGCCAAGAGACCCAGTACTTC
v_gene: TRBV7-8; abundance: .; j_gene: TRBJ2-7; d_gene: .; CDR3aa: CASIPTHQAGEQYF; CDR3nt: TGTGCCAGCATCCCCACCCACCAGGCCGGGGAGCAGTACTTC
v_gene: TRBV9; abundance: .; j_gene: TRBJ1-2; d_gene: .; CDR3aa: CASSPADYGYTF; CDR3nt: TGTGCCAGCAGCCCCGCCGACTATGGCTACACCTTC
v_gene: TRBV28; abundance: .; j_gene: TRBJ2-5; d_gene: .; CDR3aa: CASRPGTGYQETQYF; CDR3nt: TGTGCCAGCAGGCCAGGGACTGGGTACCAAGAGACCCAGTACTTC
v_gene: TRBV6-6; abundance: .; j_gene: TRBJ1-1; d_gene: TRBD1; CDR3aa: CASRPTGALNTEAFF; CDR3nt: TGTGCCAGCAGACCAACAGGGGCCCTGAACACTGAAGCTTTCTTT
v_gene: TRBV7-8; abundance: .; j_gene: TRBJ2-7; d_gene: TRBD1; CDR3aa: CASSLASGQGAEEQYF; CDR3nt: TGTGCCAGCAGCTTAGCGTCGGGACAGGGGGCGGAAGAGCAGTACTTC
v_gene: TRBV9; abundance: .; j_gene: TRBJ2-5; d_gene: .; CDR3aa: CASSVVSGETQYF; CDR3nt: TGTGCCAGCAGCGTAGTTAGCGGAGAGACCCAGTACTTC
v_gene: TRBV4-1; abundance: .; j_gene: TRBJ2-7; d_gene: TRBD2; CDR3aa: CASSQNTAGVYEQYF; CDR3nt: TGCGCCAGCAGCCAGAACACAGCGGGAGTGTACGAGCAGTACTTC
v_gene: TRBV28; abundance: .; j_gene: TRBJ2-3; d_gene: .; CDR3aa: CASSLTGSTDTQYF; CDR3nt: TGTGCCAGCAGTTTAACCGGGAGCACAGATACGCAGTATTTT